The subject of this entry is one T cell receptor beta chain. Germline assignment: CDR1 LNHDA and CDR2 SQIVND (reference sequence). Trimming left V 5 bases short and J 7 bases short, with 17 bases between. There are 14 residues in the CDR3. The sample is drawn from a study of blood T cell repertoires in COVID-19. In Cohort 3, a recovered donor had either two negative PCRs, clearance, or symptom resolution. Libraries were prepared by immunoSEQ multiplex PCR; TCRdb keeps only in-frame clonotypes and omits some of them. The sample comprises about 280,000 clones, less than 85% of which are singletons, and 2% to 3% rests with the top ten.

The rearrangement joins TRBV19 to TRBJ2-5, with D possibly matching TRBD1 (5 bases). Sequenced material: PBMCs or T cells enriched from blood (not recorded which). The receptor's source is a woman in her 50s who had recovered from COVID-19. The DNA of the CDR3 is TGTGCCAGTAGTGTGGGGCTTTCCTCGGGGACCCAGTACTTC. Translated, it gives CASSVGLSSGTQYF.